A selection of T cell receptor beta chains follows, all from one sample in a study of PD-1 blockade in classical Hodgkin lymphoma. Only in-frame clones appear in the TCRdb table, and some are missing; sequencing was by immunoSEQ multiplex PCR. The table includes around 26,000 clones, 60% to 80% detected once. Sequences were derived from peripheral blood mononuclear cells (PBMCs), sampled at baseline. The receptors here all came from a human donor with classical Hodgkin lymphoma. CDR3s include the opening cysteine and the closing phenylalanine or tryptophan. D genes are given only for firm matches. Some rows have no size entry. The others give once, few or many, or a class for an expanded clone.

size,D,J,V,CDR3,DNA
medium-sized,TRBD1,TRBJ1-5,TRBV7-2,CASSPAGTGISHHQPQHF,TGTGCCAGCAGCCCCGCGGGGACAGGGATCTCCCATCATCAGCCCCAGCATTTT
.,TRBD1,TRBJ1-6,TRBV9,CASSVLDRGNSPLHF,TGTGCCAGCAGCGTACTAGACAGGGGGAATTCACCCCTCCACTTT
.,.,TRBJ1-1,TRBV28,CASSFGRNTEAFF,TGTGCCAGCAGTTTCGGGAGGAACACTGAAGCTTTCTTT
once,.,TRBJ1-1,TRBV18,CASSPRGNTEAFF,TGTGCCAGCTCACCACGGGGGAACACTGAAGCTTTCTTT
.,.,TRBJ1-5,TRBV5-4,CASSPGTPYSNQPQHF,TGTGCCAGCAGCCCCGGGACCCCCTATAGCAATCAGCCCCAGCATTTT
.,.,TRBJ2-2,TRBV29-1,CSAAQLGHGELFF,TGCAGCGCTGCCCAATTGGGGCACGGGGAGCTGTTTTTT
.,.,TRBJ2-4,TRBV27,CASSSLAKNIQYF,TGTGCCAGCAGTTCTCTAGCCAAAAACATTCAGTACTTC
.,TRBD1,TRBJ1-2,TRBV2,CASSQQGWDGYTF,TGTGCCAGCAGTCAACAGGGGTGGGATGGCTACACCTTC
.,.,TRBJ2-5,TRBV11-2,CASSLGGTQYQETQYF,TGTGCCAGCAGCTTAGGCGGGACCCAGTACCAAGAGACCCAGTACTTC
few,.,TRBJ1-1,TRBV20-1,CRSKVGTEAFF,TGCAGATCTAAGGTGGGGACTGAAGCTTTCTTT
.,.,TRBJ2-1,TRBV2,CASTPSAYNEQFF,TGTGCCAGCACACCCTCCGCCTACAATGAGCAGTTCTTC
.,.,TRBJ2-1,TRBV2,CASSAPYNEQFF,TGTGCCAGCAGTGCCCCTTACAATGAGCAGTTCTTC
few,TRBD1,TRBJ1-2,TRBV5-5,CASSPDRVSTYGYTF,TGTGCCAGCAGCCCCGACAGGGTGAGCACCTATGGCTACACCTTC
few,.,TRBJ1-3,TRBV11-3,CASSLESGNTIYF,TGTGCCAGCAGCTTAGAATCTGGAAACACCATATATTTT
.,.,TRBJ1-4,TRBV27,CASRTDGTPNEKLFF,TGTGCCAGCAGAACCGACGGGACGCCTAATGAAAAACTGTTTTTT
.,.,TRBJ2-2,TRBV5-1,CASSLATEAGIYTGELFF,TGCGCCAGCAGCTTGGCAACAGAGGCCGGCATTTACACCGGGGAGCTGTTTTTT
.,.,TRBJ1-6,TRBV10-1,CASSDYSPLHF,TGCGCCAGCAGTGATTATTCACCCCTCCACTTT
.,TRBD1,TRBJ1-1,TRBV27,CASSLSTGDTEAFF,TGTGCCAGCAGTTTGTCGACAGGGGACACTGAAGCTTTCTTT
.,.,TRBJ2-7,TRBV10-3,CAISPTMAYEQYF,TGTGCCATCAGTCCTACGATGGCCTACGAGCAGTACTTC
.,.,TRBJ1-1,TRBV4-2,CASSQERRDLGEAFF,TGTGCCAGCAGCCAAGAGCGTAGGGACTTAGGTGAAGCTTTCTTT
.,TRBD1,TRBJ1-4,TRBV7-6,CASSDRTGLKLFF,TGTGCCAGCAGCGACCGGACAGGGCTAAAACTGTTTTTT
few,TRBD1,TRBJ1-1,TRBV27,CASRPQGVAEAFF,TGTGCCAGCAGGCCACAGGGGGTGGCTGAAGCTTTCTTT
.,.,TRBJ2-3,TRBV10-3,CAISEPTQDTQYF,TGTGCCATCAGTGAACCCACCCAGGATACGCAGTATTTT
.,TRBD2,TRBJ2-4,TRBV4-2,CASSQVGEGIAKNIQYF,TGTGCCAGCAGCCAAGTAGGGGAGGGAATAGCCAAAAACATTCAGTACTTC
.,.,TRBJ1-3,TRBV19,CASSRLSGNTIYF,TGTGCCAGTAGCCGCCTTTCTGGAAACACCATATATTTT
.,.,TRBJ1-6,TRBV5-5,CASSRLSGTKLSPLHF,TGTGCCAGCAGCCGGTTGAGCGGGACAAAGTTATCACCCCTCCACTTT
.,.,TRBJ2-1,TRBV11-2,CASSSGQNGDDEQFF,TGTGCCAGCAGCTCTGGACAGAATGGGGATGATGAGCAGTTCTTC
few,.,TRBJ2-3,TRBV30,CALGGGSTDTQYF,TGTGCCCTAGGAGGGGGTAGCACAGATACGCAGTATTTT
.,.,TRBJ1-2,TRBV19,CASSIRPGHGYTF,TGTGCCAGTAGTATCCGTCCAGGGCATGGCTACACCTTC
.,.,TRBJ1-2,TRBV28,CASSLPRDAFNYGYTF,TGTGCCAGCAGTTTACCCCGGGACGCCTTTAACTATGGCTACACCTTC
.,.,TRBJ2-7,TRBV29-1,CSCMGATGAGVYEQYF,TGCAGCTGCATGGGGGCCACCGGGGCAGGTGTCTACGAGCAGTACTTC
.,.,TRBJ1-1,TRBV15,CATSRNTEAFF,TGTGCCACCAGCAGAAACACTGAAGCTTTCTTT
few,.,TRBJ1-1,TRBV6-6,CASSYDWGGNEAFF,TGTGCCAGCAGTTACGACTGGGGGGGAAATGAAGCTTTCTTT
.,.,TRBJ2-3,TRBV29-1,CSGTATSTDTQYF,TGCAGCGGTACAGCCACTAGCACAGATACGCAGTATTTT
.,.,TRBJ1-4,TRBV5-1,CASSSKPDILSEKLFF,TGCGCCAGCAGCTCTAAGCCGGACATTTTGAGTGAAAAACTGTTTTTT
.,.,TRBJ1-2,TRBV19,CASSPRQDGYTF,TGTGCCAGTAGTCCCAGACAGGATGGCTACACCTTC
few,TRBD2,TRBJ2-5,TRBV5-1,CASSSPRGGYETQYF,TGCGCCAGCAGCTCACCGCGGGGGGGCTATGAGACCCAGTACTTC
.,TRBD1,TRBJ2-3,TRBV5-1,CASSPDRGITDTQYF,TGCGCCAGCAGCCCAGACAGGGGAATCACAGATACGCAGTATTTT
once,TRBD1,TRBJ1-2,TRBV2,CASRGTANYGYTF,TGTGCCAGCAGGGGGACAGCTAACTATGGCTACACCTTC
few,.,TRBJ1-1,TRBV5-6,CASSLVGRAEAFF,TGTGCCAGCAGCTTGGTGGGGAGAGCTGAAGCTTTCTTT
.,TRBD2,TRBJ2-1,TRBV10-3,CAIRSGAPVDEQFF,TGTGCCATCAGAAGCGGGGCTCCTGTGGATGAGCAGTTCTTC
.,.,TRBJ1-5,TRBV9,CASSPSVRDQPQHF,TGTGCCAGCAGCCCCAGCGTAAGAGATCAGCCCCAGCATTTT
.,.,TRBJ1-2,TRBV6-5,CASSRSFFNYGYTF,TGTGCCAGCAGCCGGAGCTTTTTTAACTATGGCTACACCTTC
.,.,TRBJ2-1,TRBV6-1,CASSDSWLGDEQFF,TGTGCCAGCAGTGATTCCTGGCTGGGGGATGAGCAGTTCTTC
.,.,TRBJ2-3,TRBV9,CASSSGGLKSALDTQYF,TGTGCCAGCAGTTCGGGGGGCCTCAAATCAGCGCTCGATACGCAGTATTTT
.,.,TRBJ2-1,TRBV4-3,CASSLEGQAGDEQFF,TGCGCCAGCAGCCTAGAGGGACAAGCAGGGGATGAGCAGTTCTTC
.,TRBD2,TRBJ2-3,TRBV7-2,CASSSAGESTDTQYF,TGTGCCAGCAGCTCCGCGGGGGAGAGCACAGATACGCAGTATTTT
.,.,TRBJ2-5,TRBV27,CASSPTHVRGAETQYF,TGTGCCAGCAGCCCCACTCACGTGAGGGGGGCTGAGACCCAGTACTTC